One sample yielded the 18 T cell receptor beta chains listed below, sequenced in a study of blood T cell repertoires in COVID-19. Sequencing was performed with immunoSEQ multiplex PCR; in TCRdb, only in-frame clones are kept and a portion is missing. The table has about 99,000 clones, roughly nine tenths seen once. Sequenced: peripheral blood. The receptors derive from a human donor in a cohort sampled during active COVID-19.

The chain joins TRBV4-1 to TRBJ1-5; a weak D match, TRBD1 (5 bases). Looked up from germline, CDR1 is MGHRA and CDR2 is YSYEKL. The CDR3 extends over 15 amino acids. V was pared by 3 bases and J by 0 bases, with 9 bases between. CDR3 protein: CASSQGGASNQPQHF. The CDR3 DNA reads as TGCGCCAGCAGCCAGGGAGGGGCTAGCAATCAGCCCCAGCATTTT.

The chain joins TRBV30 to TRBJ2-5, with 15 bases that match TRBD2. The germline V gene encodes CDR1 GTSNPN and CDR2 SVGIG (reference sequence). The V gene end was trimmed by 0 bases and the J gene end by 4 bases; junction bases not matched to a gene: 3. The CDR3 is 16 amino acids. Here the CDR3 reads CAWSVGLAGGGETQYF. The DNA of the CDR3 is TGTGCCTGGAGTGTGGGACTAGCGGGGGGCGGAGAGACCCAGTACTTC.

The chain recombines TRBV4-3 with TRBJ2-3; 14 bases map to TRBD2. The germline gives CDR1 LGHNA, CDR2 YSLEER. The V gene end was trimmed by 0 bases and the J gene end by 4 bases; junction bases not matched to a gene: 9. The CDR3 extends over 19 amino acids. CDR3 nucleotides: TGCGCCAGCAGCCAAGAGCGACTAGCGGGGGGGCTTCGGGCAGATACGCAGTATTTT. It encodes CASSQERLAGGLRADTQYF.

The rearrangement links TRBV5-1 to TRBJ2-1; 14 bases agree with TRBD2. Germline V lookup: CDR1 SGHRS, CDR2 YFSETQ. The CDR3 runs to 17 residues. The V gene end was trimmed by 1 base and the J gene end by 8 bases; junction bases not matched to a gene: 8. The chain's CDR3 is CASSLRGLAGAWDEQFF. The CDR3 DNA follows: TGCGCCAGCAGCTTGAGGGGACTAGCGGGAGCATGGGATGAGCAGTTCTTC.

The chain employs TRBV20-1 and TRBJ1-2; 8 bases are a match to TRBD1. From germline, CDR1 is DFQATT and CDR2 SNEGSKA (reference sequence). The V gene end was trimmed by 3 bases and the J gene end by 5 bases; junction bases not matched to a gene: 2. This CDR3 is built from 12 residues. CDR3 coding DNA: TGCAGTGCTAGTAGACAGGGGTATGGCTACACCTTC. It is translated as CSASRQGYGYTF.

The CDR3 DNA is TGCGCCAGCAGCCGAGGGACACAACAAGAGACCCAGTACTTC. Translated: CASSRGTQQETQYF. The chain links TRBV4-1 to TRBJ2-5; possibly TRBD1 for D (6 bases). Trimming stripped 4 bases from V and 2 bases from J, with 11 bases between. CDR1 and CDR2 from the germline V gene are MGHRA and YSYEKL. This CDR3 comprises 14 residues.

The CDR3 here is CASSSGSYGYTF. Here the CDR3 DNA reads TGTGCCAGCAGCTCGGGGAGCTATGGCTACACCTTC. The rearrangement joins TRBV5-8 to TRBJ1-2; D call uncertain. Germline V CDR1 and CDR2: SGHTS, YDEGEE. V was trimmed by 3 bases and J by 4 bases, leaving 7 bases between them. The CDR3 is 12 amino acids.

This clone was found once. The rearrangement uses TRBV30 and TRBJ2-3; no definite D call. Germline CDR1 and CDR2: GTSNPN and SVGIG (reference sequence). The CDR3 loop spans 13 amino acids. V gave up 2 bases and J gave up 6 bases, with 12 bases separating them. The CDR3 here is CAWSPRVPDTQYF. The CDR3 coding sequence is TGTGCCTGGAGTCCCCGGGTCCCCGATACGCAGTATTTT.

The rearrangement links TRBV24-1 to TRBJ2-2; D possibly corresponds to TRBD1 (6 bases). This CDR3 spans 16 amino acids. V was trimmed by 4 bases and J by 4 bases, leaving 15 bases between them. The germline V gene encodes CDR1 KGHDR and CDR2 SFDVKD. This CDR3 is CATSESTGLGTGELFF. For the CDR3, the DNA is TGTGCCACCAGTGAATCAACAGGGTTGGGCACCGGGGAGCTGTTTTTT.

The chain employs TRBV2 and TRBJ1-2; the D is unclear. This CDR3 comprises 11 residues. Germline V gene lookup returns CDR1 SNHLY and CDR2 FYNNEI. Trimming pared 6 bases from V and 6 bases from J, leaving 8 bases between. This chain's CDR3 is CASREGNGYTF. The CDR3 DNA reads TGTGCCAGCAGGGAGGGAAATGGCTACACCTTC.

This clone was observed a handful of times. The chain employs TRBV10-3 and TRBJ1-3; a possible D gene is TRBD1 (5 bases). Trimming removed 6 bases at V and 3 bases at J, with 15 bases between. Germline loops: CDR1 ENHRY, CDR2 SYGVKD. This CDR3 comprises 15 residues. CDR3 DNA: TGTGCCATCAGGGGGTCTGACAGCCTTGGAAACACCATATATTTT. Its protein is CAIRGSDSLGNTIYF.

The chain links TRBV4-1 to TRBJ2-3; 8 bases align to TRBD1. Germline-derived CDR1 and CDR2 are MGHRA and YSYEKL. With V trimmed by 4 bases and J by 1 base, 10 bases remained unmatched. This CDR3 has 17 residues. The CDR3 region is CASSLTRGDRRTDTQYF. The DNA of the CDR3 is TGCGCCAGCAGCCTAACGAGGGGGGACAGGCGCACAGATACGCAGTATTTT.

This chain uses TRBV7-3 with TRBJ1-1; maybe TRBD1 (6 bases). Germline V CDR1 and CDR2: SGHTA, FQGTGA. V was trimmed by 0 bases and J by 4 bases, leaving 12 bases between them. This CDR3 has 15 amino acids. Here the CDR3 DNA reads TGTGCCAGCAGCTTAACGCGAGCCAGGGGCACTGAAGCTTTCTTT. As protein: CASSLTRARGTEAFF.

CDR3 nucleotide sequence: TGTGCCAGTACTCACAGGGGGCCTAACTATGGCTACACCTTC. This translates into CASTHRGPNYGYTF. The chain joins TRBV19 to TRBJ1-2, with TRBD1 matching over 9 bases. V trimming: 7 bases; J trimming: 0 bases; junction bases outside the gene matches: 3. This CDR3 is 14 amino acids long. The germline V gene has CDR1 LNHDA and CDR2 SQIVND (reference sequence).

V is TRBV28 and J is TRBJ1-4; D remains ambiguous. In germline, CDR1 is MDHEN, CDR2 SYDVKM. V was trimmed by 7 bases and J by 8 bases, leaving 17 bases between them. This CDR3 contains 14 residues. CDR3 DNA: TGTGCCAGCAACAGCAGGCCTGATGGAGAAAAACTGTTTTTT. Translating it yields CASNSRPDGEKLFF.

This chain joins TRBV7-9 and TRBJ1-1; D not resolved. Trimming removed 5 bases at V and 4 bases at J, with 5 bases between. Germline loops: CDR1 SEHNR, CDR2 FQNEAQ (reference sequence). The CDR3 spans 11 residues. The CDR3 here is CASSAFTEAFF. In DNA form, the CDR3 reads TGTGCCAGCAGCGCGTTCACTGAAGCTTTCTTT.

This CDR3 is CASRHTREGLTEAFF. The CDR3 bases are TGTGCCAGCAGACACACCCGGGAGGGCCTCACTGAAGCTTTCTTT. The J gene is TRBJ1-1, the V gene TRBV27, with D unclear. Looked up from germline, CDR1 is MNHEY and CDR2 is SMNVEV (reference sequence). Trimming left V 6 bases short and J 4 bases short, with 18 bases between. The CDR3 is made up of 15 amino acids.

CDR3 DNA sequence: TGTGCCAGCAGTTTACAGGGCCAGGAGACCCAGTACTTC. Its translation is CASSLQGQETQYF. The rearrangement links TRBV27 to TRBJ2-5; maybe TRBD1 (5 bases). The V gene's germline CDR1 is MNHEY and CDR2 SMNVEV (reference sequence). The CDR3 runs 13 residues. V lost 2 bases, J lost 5 bases, and 9 bases lay in between.